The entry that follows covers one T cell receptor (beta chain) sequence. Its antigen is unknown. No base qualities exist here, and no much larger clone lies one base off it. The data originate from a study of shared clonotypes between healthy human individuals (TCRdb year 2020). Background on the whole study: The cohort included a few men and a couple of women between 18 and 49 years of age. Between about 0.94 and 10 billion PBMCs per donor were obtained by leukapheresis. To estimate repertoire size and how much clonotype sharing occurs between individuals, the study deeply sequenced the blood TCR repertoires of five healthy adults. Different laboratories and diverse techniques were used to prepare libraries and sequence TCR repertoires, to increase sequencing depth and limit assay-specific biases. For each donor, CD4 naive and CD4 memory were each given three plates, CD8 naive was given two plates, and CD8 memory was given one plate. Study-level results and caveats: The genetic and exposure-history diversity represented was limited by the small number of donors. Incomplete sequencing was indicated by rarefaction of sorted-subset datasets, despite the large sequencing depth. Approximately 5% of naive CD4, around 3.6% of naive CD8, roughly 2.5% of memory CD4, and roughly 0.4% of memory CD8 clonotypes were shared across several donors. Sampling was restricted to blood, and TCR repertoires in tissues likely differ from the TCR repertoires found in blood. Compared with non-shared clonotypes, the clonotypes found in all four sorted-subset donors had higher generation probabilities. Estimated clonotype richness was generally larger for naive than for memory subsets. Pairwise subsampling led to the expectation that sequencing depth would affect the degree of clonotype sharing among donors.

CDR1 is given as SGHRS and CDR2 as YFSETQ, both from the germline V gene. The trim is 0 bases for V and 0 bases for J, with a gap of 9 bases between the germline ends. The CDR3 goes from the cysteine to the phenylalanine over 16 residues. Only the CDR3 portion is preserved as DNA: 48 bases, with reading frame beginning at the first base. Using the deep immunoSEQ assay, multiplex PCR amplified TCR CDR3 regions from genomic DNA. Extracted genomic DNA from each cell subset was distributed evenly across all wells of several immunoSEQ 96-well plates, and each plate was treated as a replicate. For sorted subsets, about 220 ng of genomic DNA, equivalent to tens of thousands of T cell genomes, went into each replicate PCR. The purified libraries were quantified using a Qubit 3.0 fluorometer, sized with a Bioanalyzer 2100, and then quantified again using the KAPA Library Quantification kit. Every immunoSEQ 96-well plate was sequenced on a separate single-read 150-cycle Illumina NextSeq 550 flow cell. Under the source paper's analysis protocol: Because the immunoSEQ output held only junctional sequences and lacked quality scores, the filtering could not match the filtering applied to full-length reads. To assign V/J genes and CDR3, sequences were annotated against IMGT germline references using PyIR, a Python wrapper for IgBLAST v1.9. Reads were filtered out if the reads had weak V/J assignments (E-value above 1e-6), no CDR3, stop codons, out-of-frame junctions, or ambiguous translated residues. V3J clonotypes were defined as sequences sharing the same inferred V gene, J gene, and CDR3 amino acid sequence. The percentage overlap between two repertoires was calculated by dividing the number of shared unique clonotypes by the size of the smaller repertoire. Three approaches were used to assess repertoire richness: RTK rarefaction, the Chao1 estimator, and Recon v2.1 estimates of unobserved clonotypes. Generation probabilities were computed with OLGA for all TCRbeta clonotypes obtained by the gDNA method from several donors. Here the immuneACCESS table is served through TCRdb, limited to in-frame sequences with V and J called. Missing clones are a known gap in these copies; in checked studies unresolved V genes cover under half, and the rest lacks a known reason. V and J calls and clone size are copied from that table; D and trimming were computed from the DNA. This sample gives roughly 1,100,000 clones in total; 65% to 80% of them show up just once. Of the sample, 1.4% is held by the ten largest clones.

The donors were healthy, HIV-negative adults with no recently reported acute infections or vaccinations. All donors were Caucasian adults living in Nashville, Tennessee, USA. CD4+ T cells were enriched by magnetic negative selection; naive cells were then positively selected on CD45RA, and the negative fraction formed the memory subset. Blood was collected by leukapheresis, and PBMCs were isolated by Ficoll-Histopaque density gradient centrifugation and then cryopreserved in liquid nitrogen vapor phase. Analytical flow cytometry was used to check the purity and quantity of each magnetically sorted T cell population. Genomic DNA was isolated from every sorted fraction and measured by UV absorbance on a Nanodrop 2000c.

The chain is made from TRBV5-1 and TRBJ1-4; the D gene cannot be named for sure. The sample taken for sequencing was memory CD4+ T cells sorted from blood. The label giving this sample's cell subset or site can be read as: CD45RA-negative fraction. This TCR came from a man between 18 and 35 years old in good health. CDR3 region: CASSLAEWATNEKLFF. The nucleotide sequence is TGCGCCAGCAGCTTGGCCGAGTGGGCAACTAATGAAAAACTGTTTTTT. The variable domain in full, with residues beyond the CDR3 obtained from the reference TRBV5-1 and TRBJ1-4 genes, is KAGVTQTPRYLIKTRGQQVTLSCSPISGHRSVSWYQQTPGQGLQFLFEYFSETQRNKGNFPGRFSGRQFSNSRSEMNVSTLELGDSALYLCASSLAEWATNEKLFFGSGTQLSVL.